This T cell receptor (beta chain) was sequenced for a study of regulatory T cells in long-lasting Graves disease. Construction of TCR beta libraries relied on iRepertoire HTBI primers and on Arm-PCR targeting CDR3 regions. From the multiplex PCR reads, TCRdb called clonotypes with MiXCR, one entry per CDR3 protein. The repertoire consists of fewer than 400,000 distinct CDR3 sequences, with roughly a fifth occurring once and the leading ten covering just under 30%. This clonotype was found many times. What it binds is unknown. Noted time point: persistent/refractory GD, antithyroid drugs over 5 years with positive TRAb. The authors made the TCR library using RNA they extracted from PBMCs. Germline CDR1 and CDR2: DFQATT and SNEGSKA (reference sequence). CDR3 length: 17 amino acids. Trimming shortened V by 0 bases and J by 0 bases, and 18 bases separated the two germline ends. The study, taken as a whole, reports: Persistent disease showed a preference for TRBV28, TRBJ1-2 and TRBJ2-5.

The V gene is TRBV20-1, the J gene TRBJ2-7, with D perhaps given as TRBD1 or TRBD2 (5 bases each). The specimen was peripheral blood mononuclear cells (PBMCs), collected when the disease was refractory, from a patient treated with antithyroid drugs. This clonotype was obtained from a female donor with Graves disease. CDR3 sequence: CSARDRLGTYSSYEQYF. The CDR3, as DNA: TGCAGTGCTAGAGATAGGCTAGGGACCTATAGCTCCTACGAGCAGTACTTC.